The source of this T cell receptor beta chain is a study of neurological immune-mediated disorders. This clonotype was counted ten times or more. 5'RACE generated cDNA with 10-nucleotide random UMIs. TCRdb ran MiXCR on the 5' RACE reads and lists one entry per CDR3 protein. Here the sample spans 130,000 or so distinct CDR3 sequences, about 3.2% being singletons. CDR3 length: 16 amino acids. Trimming removed 0 bases at V and 3 bases at J, with 14 bases between. Germline V lookup: CDR1 LGHNA, CDR2 YSLEER. This chain joins TRBV4-3 and TRBJ1-1; D perhaps matches TRBD1 (5 bases). The sequence was collected from a woman in her thirties with multiple sclerosis. Sequencing input: PBMCs. DNA of the CDR3: TGCGCCAGCAGCCAAGACAGTGGGGGATTGGACACTGAAGCTTTCTTT. This translates into CASSQDSGGLDTEAFF.